This TCR beta chain appears in the sequencing data of a study of tumor-infiltrating lymphocytes in primary liver carcinoma. Study-wide results and caveats: Relative to blood, tumors carried a significantly larger fraction of the repertoire in their top 250 clones (p = 0.039).

Note on this clonotype: What it binds is not known.

This CDR3 region has 18 residues. V lost 2 bases and J 0 bases, leaving 19 bases between the germline ends. The V gene's germline CDR1 is MNHNS and CDR2 SASEGT. Co-extracted RNA and DNA came from around 20-30 mg of unsorted bulk tissue. Each sampled tumor had five separate regions taken from it. TCR beta cDNA was reverse-transcribed from roughly 520 ng of total RNA. The reaction used a constant-region primer and ProtoScript II reverse transcriptase. Amplification in three nested multiplex PCR rounds with slightly modified ARM-PCR gave rise to TCR beta libraries. Each of the first two PCR rounds ran approximately 9 cycles with TRBV1-TRBV30 forward and C-beta reverse primers. TCRdb analysed the multiplex PCR reads with MiXCR anew, one entry per CDR3 protein. The sample has 20,000 to 25,000 distinct CDR3 sequences, more than 70% seen once.

V gene TRBV6-1 combines with J gene TRBJ1-2; D is unresolved. The TCR was taken from a woman between 25 and 40 years old with primary liver carcinoma and hepatitis B virus infection. Source material: liver tumor tissue from sampling region 2. The subset is: tumor region T2, inferior pole. The CDR3 nucleotides read TGTGCCAGCAGTGAACGGTATCTGGTCCTTAGAACTAACTATGGCTACACCTTC. Encoded protein: CASSERYLVLRTNYGYTF.